This T cell receptor (beta chain) is drawn from a study of CD4+ T cells in melanoma. Study observations and caveats: In melanoma, neoantigen-specific CD4+ T cells reportedly differed in differentiation state. A reported correlation linked neoantigen-specific CD4+ T cells to CD8+, macrophage and B cell function.

As concerns this clone: Its antigen is still unknown.

The CDR3 sequence is 14 residues long. Trimming removed 2 bases from V and 10 bases from J; junction bases left unmatched: 8. CDR1 is SGHRS, CDR2 YFSETQ, per germline. Sequencing was performed with immunoSEQ multiplex PCR; in TCRdb, only in-frame clones are kept and a portion is missing. The repertoire holds about 140,000 clones, about 90% seen once, with approximately 1.4% in the top ten. The sequence derives from a human donor with melanoma. The chain has TRBV5-1 and TRBJ1-2, with 10 bases aligning to TRBD1. As DNA, the CDR3 is TGCGCCAGCAGCTTTGGGCCCGGGACAGGGGCCTACACCTTC. Translating it yields CASSFGPGTGAYTF.